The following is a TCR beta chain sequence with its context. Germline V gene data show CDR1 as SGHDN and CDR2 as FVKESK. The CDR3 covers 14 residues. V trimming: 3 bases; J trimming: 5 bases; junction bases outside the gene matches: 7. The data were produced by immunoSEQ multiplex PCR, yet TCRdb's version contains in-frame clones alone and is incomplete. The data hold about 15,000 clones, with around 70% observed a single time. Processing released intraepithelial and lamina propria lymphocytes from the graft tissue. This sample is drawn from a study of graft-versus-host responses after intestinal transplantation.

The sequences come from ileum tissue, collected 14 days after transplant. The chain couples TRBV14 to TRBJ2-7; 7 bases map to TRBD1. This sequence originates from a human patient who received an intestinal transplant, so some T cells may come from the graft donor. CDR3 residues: CASSQTRGLNEQYF. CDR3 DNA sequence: TGTGCCAGCAGCCAGACGAGGGGGCTGAACGAGCAGTACTTC.